This TCR beta chain is from a study of T-cell reconstitution after alpha-beta-depleted transplantation in children. Library preparation (for TCRbeta) was performed with unique molecular identifiers. TCRdb reanalysed the PCR reads using MiXCR and keeps one entry per CDR3 protein. There are hundreds of thousands of distinct CDR3 sequences in the sample; approximately 30% occur only once, and around 2.3% lies in the top ten. Only a few counts were recorded for this clonotype. Germline V gene sequence: CDR1 DFQATT, CDR2 SNEGSKA (reference sequence). V lost 1 base to trimming and J lost 1 base, with 5 bases between them. This CDR3 region has 13 residues.

Specimen: PBMCs from the stem cell graft donor, collected from the stem cell graft. The chain employs TRBV20-1 and TRBJ1-5, with D unclear. The receptor was derived from a human donor who donated a stem cell graft to a child with aplastic anemia. This CDR3 is CSARARSNQPQHF. CDR3 nucleotides: TGCAGTGCTAGAGCGAGGAGCAATCAGCCCCAGCATTTT.